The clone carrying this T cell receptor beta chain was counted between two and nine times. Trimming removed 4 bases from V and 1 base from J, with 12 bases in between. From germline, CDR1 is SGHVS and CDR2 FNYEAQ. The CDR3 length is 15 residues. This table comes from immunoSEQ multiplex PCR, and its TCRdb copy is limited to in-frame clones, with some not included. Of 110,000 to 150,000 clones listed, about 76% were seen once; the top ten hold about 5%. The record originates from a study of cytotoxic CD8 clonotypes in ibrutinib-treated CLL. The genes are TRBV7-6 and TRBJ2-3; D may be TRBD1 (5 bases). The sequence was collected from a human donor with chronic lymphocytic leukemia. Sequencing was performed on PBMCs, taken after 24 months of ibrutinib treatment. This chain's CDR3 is CASSSWGARTDTQYF. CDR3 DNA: TGTGCCAGCAGCTCATGGGGCGCCCGCACAGATACGCAGTATTTT.